This is a list of T cell receptor beta chains from one sample in a study of fetal regulatory T cell absence and autoimmunity. The data were produced by immunoSEQ multiplex PCR, yet TCRdb's version contains in-frame clones alone and is incomplete. The sample lists about 95,000 clones, less than 80% occurring once. Sequenced material: pancreas tissue. These receptors came from a male donor with IPEX syndrome. CDR3s include the opening cysteine and the closing phenylalanine or tryptophan. Fields, in order: V gene, J gene, D gene, clone size, CDR3 DNA, CDR3 protein. A D gene is named only where the DNA matches it firmly. The size field is filled for only some rows; it gives once, few, many or a size class.

>TRBV5-6|TRBJ2-1|NA|NA
TGTGCCAGCAGCACCAACAATGAGCAGTTCTTC
CASSTNNEQFF
>TRBV7-2|TRBJ1-1|NA|NA
TGTGCCAGCAGCCCGTGGAGGGGATTGAACACTGAAGCTTTCTTT
CASSPWRGLNTEAFF
>TRBV6-6|TRBJ2-1|NA|NA
TGTGCCAGCAGTTACTCGACTCCCAGCTCCTACAATGAGCAGTTCTTC
CASSYSTPSSYNEQFF
>TRBV7-9|TRBJ1-4|NA|NA
TGTGCCAGCAGCTTAGCGCGTCAGCCTAATGAAAAACTGTTTTTT
CASSLARQPNEKLFF
>TRBV12-1|TRBJ2-1|NA|NA
TGTGCCAGCAGCTCCGGGACTAGCGGGAGCGAGCAGTTCTTC
CASSSGTSGSEQFF
>TRBV7-2|TRBJ2-4|NA|NA
TGTGCCAGCAGCTTAGGGACCCCGGGGGACATTCAGTACTTC
CASSLGTPGDIQYF
>TRBV29-1|TRBJ2-7|TRBD2|NA
TGCAGCGTTGGGACTAGCGGCTCCTACGAGCAGTACTTC
CSVGTSGSYEQYF
>TRBV9|TRBJ1-2|NA|few
TGTGCCAGCAGCCCAGTAGCGCTGGTGGAGGGAGATGGCTACACCTTC
CASSPVALVEGDGYTF
>TRBV2|TRBJ2-1|NA|NA
TGTGCCAGCAGAAGGACATGGCTCCATTACAATGAGCAGTTCTTC
CASRRTWLHYNEQFF
>TRBV28|TRBJ1-2|TRBD1|NA
TGTGCCAGCAGTTTATGGGGACAGAGCCACAACTATGGCTACACCTTC
CASSLWGQSHNYGYTF
>TRBV5-1|TRBJ2-3|NA|NA
TGCGCCAGCATCGAAGGCGGCCCTGGCACAGATACGCAGTATTTT
CASIEGGPGTDTQYF
>TRBV7-7|TRBJ2-3|NA|NA
TGTGCTAGCAGCTTGGGGGGCACAGATACGCAGTATTTT
CASSLGGTDTQYF
>TRBV29-1|TRBJ1-2|NA|NA
TGCAGCGTTGGCGGCAGCCCTAACTATGGCTACACCTTC
CSVGGSPNYGYTF
>TRBV6-5|TRBJ1-3|TRBD1|once
TGTGCCAGCAGTTACTCGGACAGGGGAAGAAACACCATATATTTT
CASSYSDRGRNTIYF
>TRBV5-1|TRBJ2-3|NA|few
TGCGCCAGCAGCCCGACGGGTACAGATACGCAGTATTTT
CASSPTGTDTQYF
>TRBV27|TRBJ2-1|NA|NA
TGTGCCAGCAGTTCCGTTGCAAGCCTCTCCTACAATGAGCAGTTCTTC
CASSSVASLSYNEQFF
>TRBV20-1|TRBJ2-1|NA|NA
TGCAGTGCTAGACTTAGGGGTGGGCAGTTCTTC
CSARLRGGQFF
>TRBV6-5|TRBJ2-1|NA|NA
TGTGCCAGCAGTTCCGACTTTGATCATGAGCAGTTCTTC
CASSSDFDHEQFF
>TRBV6-6|TRBJ2-7|TRBD1|NA
TGTGCCAGCAGCCCACAGGGGGCTGACCCCTACGAGCAGTACTTC
CASSPQGADPYEQYF
>TRBV5-6|TRBJ1-6|TRBD1|medium-sized
TGTGCCAGCAGCTTGATTTTACAGGGGAACTCACCCCTCCACTTT
CASSLILQGNSPLHF
>TRBV5-1|TRBJ2-5|NA|NA
TGCGCCAGCAGCCGCGCGGGAGAGACCCAGTACTTC
CASSRAGETQYF
>TRBV25-1|TRBJ2-1|NA|NA
TGTGCCAGCAGTGAATATTGGGAGGAATTGAATGAGCAGTTCTTC
CASSEYWEELNEQFF
>TRBV13|TRBJ2-2|NA|few
TGTGCCAGCAGCTCCCCCCCTAGGGCCACCGGGGAGCTGTTTTTT
CASSSPPRATGELFF
>TRBV14|TRBJ1-2|NA|NA
TGTGCCAGCAGCCAAGATATGGGCAGTACCTATGGCTACACCTTC
CASSQDMGSTYGYTF
>TRBV29-1|TRBJ2-2|NA|few
TGCAGCGGTCTGCGGGCGAACACCGGGGAGCTGTTTTTT
CSGLRANTGELFF
>TRBV23-1|TRBJ1-3|NA|few
TGCGCCAGCAGTCAAGAGGCGCCTGGAAACACCATATATTTT
CASSQEAPGNTIYF
>TRBV4-1|TRBJ2-5|TRBD2|NA
TGCGCCAGCAGCCACTCAGCGGGGGGCCAAGAGACCCAGTACTTC
CASSHSAGGQETQYF
>TRBV11-2|TRBJ2-3|NA|NA
TGTGCCAGCAGCTCGGACTTTGATACGCAGTATTTT
CASSSDFDTQYF
>TRBV2|TRBJ1-3|TRBD1|NA
TGTGCCAGCACCGGGACAGGGGCTGGAAACACCATATATTTT
CASTGTGAGNTIYF
>TRBV6-5|TRBJ1-2|NA|NA
TGTGCCAGCAGTTACTCGACCCACCCTAACTATGGCTACACCTTC
CASSYSTHPNYGYTF
>TRBV4-3|TRBJ2-7|TRBD1|NA
TGCGCCAGCAGCCAAGAACAGGGGAGCTCCTACGAGCAGTACTTC
CASSQEQGSSYEQYF
>TRBV7-6|TRBJ2-7|TRBD2|NA
TGTGCCAGCAGCCCGGGCCCCCTTAGCGGGAACTATTACGAGCAGTACTTC
CASSPGPLSGNYYEQYF
>TRBV9|TRBJ2-7|TRBD1|NA
TGTGCCAGCTCACAGGGGGCGCTGGGCTACGAGCAGTACTTC
CASSQGALGYEQYF
>TRBV6-5|TRBJ2-7|NA|NA
TGTGCCAGCAGACAGGGAAGTAACTACGAGCAGTACTTC
CASRQGSNYEQYF
>TRBV6-5|TRBJ1-1|NA|NA
TGTGCCAGCAGTTACTCGGGAACAGGCCCAAACACTGAAGCTTTCTTT
CASSYSGTGPNTEAFF
>TRBV4-2|TRBJ1-3|TRBD1|NA
TGTGCCAGCAGCCAGCCACGGACAGGGCCCGGAAACACCATATATTTT
CASSQPRTGPGNTIYF
>TRBV7-9|TRBJ1-4|NA|NA
TGTGCCAGCAGCGTTGTGCGGGGGACGACTAATGAAAAACTGTTTTTT
CASSVVRGTTNEKLFF
>TRBV4-1|TRBJ2-7|NA|NA
TGCGCCAGCAGCCAACACCAGGACTACGGCGAGCAGTACTTC
CASSQHQDYGEQYF
>TRBV28|TRBJ2-7|NA|NA
TGTGCCAGCACCTCCCCCTTCCTGACCCCTCGTTACGAGCAGTACTTC
CASTSPFLTPRYEQYF
>TRBV6-5|TRBJ1-3|NA|NA
TGTGCCAGCAGTTCTAACAGGTTGACCTCTGGAAACACCATATATTTT
CASSSNRLTSGNTIYF
>TRBV9|TRBJ2-7|NA|NA
TGTGCCAGCAGCGTAGCCGGGGGGCCCTACGAGCAGTACTTC
CASSVAGGPYEQYF
>TRBV30|TRBJ2-3|NA|NA
TGTGCCTGGAGTGTACACCGGTTTGCAGCAGATACGCAGTATTTT
CAWSVHRFAADTQYF
>TRBV28|TRBJ1-2|NA|NA
TGTGCCAGCAGTTTATGGACCCCGGGAGGCTACACCTTC
CASSLWTPGGYTF
>TRBV30|TRBJ2-3|NA|NA
TGTGCCTGGAGCGGGACGGGAGATACGCAGTATTTT
CAWSGTGDTQYF
>TRBV7-2|TRBJ1-2|NA|NA
TGTGCCAGCAGCTTAATAACAGGACCCTATGGCTACACCTTC
CASSLITGPYGYTF
>TRBV9|TRBJ2-1|TRBD2|NA
TGTGCCAGCAGCCTTCTAGCGGGGGGAAATTACAATGAGCAGTTCTTC
CASSLLAGGNYNEQFF
>TRBV4-1|TRBJ1-5|TRBD1|NA
TGCGCCAGCAGCCAAGCGGGACAGGGGGCAGACAATCAGCCCCAGCATTTT
CASSQAGQGADNQPQHF
>TRBV19|TRBJ2-7|TRBD1|NA
TGTGCCAGTAGTATAGGGGACAGGGTTTACGAGCAGTACTTC
CASSIGDRVYEQYF
>TRBV2|TRBJ1-2|NA|few
TGTGCCAGCCCGGGCGGCTATGGCTACACCTTC
CASPGGYGYTF
>TRBV5-1|TRBJ2-5|TRBD2|NA
TGCGCCAGCAGCTTAGCGGGAGGGCAGGGAGAGACCCAGTACTTC
CASSLAGGQGETQYF
>TRBV7-2|TRBJ2-7|TRBD2|NA
TGTGCCAGCAGCAGATCTAGCGGGGGCCATCTCTACGAGCAGTACTTC
CASSRSSGGHLYEQYF
>TRBV7-2|TRBJ2-5|NA|NA
TGTGCCAGCAGCTTAGATACGGGAACGGGTCGAGAGACCCAGTACTTC
CASSLDTGTGRETQYF
>TRBV18|TRBJ1-4|NA|NA
TGTGCCAGCTCACCACTGGATGGAAAACTGTTTTTT
CASSPLDGKLFF
>TRBV5-1|TRBJ2-1|NA|NA
TGCGCCAGCAGCTTGCTCTCCGATGAGCAGTTCTTC
CASSLLSDEQFF
>TRBV30|TRBJ1-2|NA|NA
TGTGCCTGGAGTCGTATCACTAACTATGGCTACACCTTC
CAWSRITNYGYTF